One T cell receptor beta chain is described in this entry. Antigen specificity is unknown. The CDR3 length is 14 residues. Germline assignment: CDR1 WNHNN and CDR2 SYGVQD (reference sequence). Deletions cut 0 bases from V and 11 bases from J, with 14 bases between. This sample was included in a study of T cells in localized non-small cell lung cancer. Study results and limitations: Because sequencing included only one region (of the tumor), heterogeneity remains possible.

Libraries were prepared by immunoSEQ multiplex PCR; TCRdb keeps only in-frame clonotypes and omits some of them. The sample records approximately 28,000 clones, approximately 90% being singletons. This clonotype was obtained from a female donor aged 60 or older with stage I lung adenocarcinoma. Here the sequenced sample was peripheral blood, taken before any cancer treatment. The rearrangement uses TRBV10-1 and TRBJ1-3; D is perhaps TRBD1 (6 bases). The DNA of the CDR3 is TGCGCCAGCAGTGAGTCGAGGGGGATTCGCTCCATATATTTT. It translates to CASSESRGIRSIYF.